The sample holds a few counts of the clone carrying this T cell receptor beta chain. The entry originates in a study of T-cell memory formation after mild COVID-19. Study-level information: Clustering of TCRs was largely donor specific.

The junction had 10 bases not matched to a gene; V was cut back by 0 bases and J by 7 bases. CDR3 size: 15 residues. CDR1 is DFQATT, CDR2 SNEGSKA, per germline (reference sequence). Employing constant-segment primers, 5'RACE generated TCR alpha and TCR beta cDNA libraries bearing sample barcodes and UMIs. From the 5' RACE reads, TCRdb called clonotypes with MiXCR, one entry per CDR3 protein. The sample gives a few hundred thousand distinct CDR3 sequences, approximately 16% of which show up once; around a fifth is in the top ten. Material: PBMCs or a T cell subset sorted from them (not recorded which). This TCR was sampled from a man between 18 and 35 years old who had mild COVID-19 (a few samples of this study predate the infection). Cell type and time point are not known. The rearrangement joins TRBV20-1 to TRBJ1-1, with 8 bases that match TRBD1. The CDR3 DNA is TGCAGTGCTAGAGACCCGGACAGGGCGGCCTTTGAAGCTTTCTTT. It encodes CSARDPDRAAFEAFF.